This T cell receptor (beta chain) appears in the sequencing data of a study of shared clonotypes between healthy human individuals. Trimming left V 11 bases short and J 0 bases short, with 11 bases between. CDR3 size: 13 residues. Genomic DNA from each subset was divided evenly over several immunoSEQ plates. Original handling: Filtering differed since immunoSEQ provided only junctions, with no quality scores. Profiling relied on immunoSEQ multiplex PCR, and the TCRdb table lists in-frame clones only, not all of them. That table furnishes V, J and clone size, whereas the DNA furnished D and trimming. The sample has about 470,000 clones, roughly three quarters seen once.

The chain combines TRBV23-1 with TRBJ2-4; unclear D gene. TRBV23-1 is labeled an ORF, and its function is uncertain. The sample was PBMCs. The receptor comes from a woman between 40 and 55 years old in good health. Some clones in this sample may be carry-over from other donors' samples. The CDR3 DNA is TGCGCCCGGTCACCGAAAGCCAAAAACATTCAGTACTTC. It specifies CARSPKAKNIQYF.